This is a list of T cell receptor beta chains from one sample in a study of blood T cell repertoires in COVID-19. Generated by immunoSEQ multiplex PCR, the TCRdb table keeps only in-frame clones and is missing some. The repertoire includes some 490,000 clones, around 85% of them detected once, and roughly 8% sits in the top ten. The sample comprised PBMCs or T cells enriched from blood (not recorded which). Receptors originate from a woman aged 60-70 years who had recovered from COVID-19. Each CDR3 is given with its conserved first and last residue. A D gene is named only where the DNA matches it firmly. Rows may omit the clone size; those that give it use once, few, many or a size class.

J gene: TRBJ2-7
V gene: TRBV25-1
D gene: -
clone size: -
CDR3 protein: CASSEQGYEQYF
CDR3 DNA: TGTGCCAGCAGTGAACAGGGGTACGAGCAGTACTTC

J gene: TRBJ2-3
V gene: TRBV9
D gene: TRBD2
clone size: -
CDR3 protein: CASSYIAGPTDTQYF
CDR3 DNA: TGTGCCAGCAGCTACATAGCGGGGCCCACAGATACGCAGTATTTT

J gene: TRBJ1-2
V gene: TRBV6-5
D gene: -
clone size: -
CDR3 protein: CATHEEGLNYGYTF
CDR3 DNA: TGTGCCACGCACGAAGAGGGCCTAAACTATGGCTACACCTTC

J gene: TRBJ1-2
V gene: TRBV19
D gene: -
clone size: -
CDR3 protein: CASRPPWARRYTF
CDR3 DNA: TGTGCCAGTAGGCCCCCGTGGGCCCGCCGCTACACCTTC

J gene: TRBJ1-2
V gene: TRBV27
D gene: -
clone size: -
CDR3 protein: CASSPNPQGPNGYTF
CDR3 DNA: TGTGCCAGCAGCCCCAATCCACAGGGTCCCAATGGCTACACCTTC

J gene: TRBJ2-4
V gene: TRBV7-8
D gene: -
clone size: -
CDR3 protein: CASSLARDGELAKNIQYF
CDR3 DNA: TGTGCCAGCAGCTTAGCGAGAGATGGGGAGCTAGCCAAAAACATTCAGTACTTC

J gene: TRBJ2-7
V gene: TRBV24-1
D gene: TRBD1
clone size: -
CDR3 protein: CATRDRDRAVYEQYF
CDR3 DNA: TGTGCCACCAGGGACAGGGACAGGGCCGTCTACGAGCAGTACTTC

J gene: TRBJ2-2
V gene: TRBV20-1
D gene: -
clone size: -
CDR3 protein: CSGQYTGELFF
CDR3 DNA: TGCAGTGGACAGTACACCGGGGAGCTGTTTTTT

J gene: TRBJ1-1
V gene: TRBV6-1
D gene: -
clone size: once
CDR3 protein: CASSEFGQEPNTEAFF
CDR3 DNA: TGTGCCAGCAGTGAATTTGGACAAGAACCGAACACTGAAGCTTTCTTT

J gene: TRBJ2-7
V gene: TRBV2
D gene: -
clone size: once
CDR3 protein: CASTIASFEGQYF
CDR3 DNA: TGTGCCAGCACAATTGCCTCTTTCGAGGGGCAGTACTTC

J gene: TRBJ2-7
V gene: TRBV18
D gene: TRBD1
clone size: -
CDR3 protein: CASSPPTGMNEQYF
CDR3 DNA: TGTGCCAGCTCACCACCGACAGGGATGAACGAGCAGTACTTC

J gene: TRBJ1-1
V gene: TRBV10-1
D gene: -
clone size: -
CDR3 protein: CASSADLTANTEAFF
CDR3 DNA: TGCGCCAGCAGCGCTGATTTGACTGCGAACACTGAAGCTTTCTTT

J gene: TRBJ1-1
V gene: TRBV6-1
D gene: -
clone size: -
CDR3 protein: CASSEDPGMNTEAFF
CDR3 DNA: TGTGCCAGCAGTGAAGATCCGGGGATGAACACTGAAGCTTTCTTT

J gene: TRBJ2-7
V gene: TRBV13
D gene: -
clone size: -
CDR3 protein: CASSSRRDNPYEQYF
CDR3 DNA: TGTGCCAGCAGCTCCCGCCGGGACAACCCCTACGAGCAGTACTTC

J gene: TRBJ1-4
V gene: TRBV10-3
D gene: -
clone size: -
CDR3 protein: CAISESGEGSEKLFF
CDR3 DNA: TGTGCCATCAGTGAGTCAGGGGAGGGAAGTGAAAAACTGTTTTTT

J gene: TRBJ2-5
V gene: TRBV7-7
D gene: -
clone size: -
CDR3 protein: CASSRTPGLQETQYF
CDR3 DNA: TGTGCCAGCAGCCGCACTCCGGGTCTCCAAGAGACCCAGTACTTC

J gene: TRBJ1-1
V gene: TRBV24-1
D gene: -
clone size: -
CDR3 protein: CATSDSRRDEAFF
CDR3 DNA: TGTGCCACCAGTGATTCACGTCGGGATGAAGCTTTCTTT

J gene: TRBJ2-3
V gene: TRBV5-1
D gene: -
clone size: few
CDR3 protein: CASSLGADTQYF
CDR3 DNA: TGCGCCAGCAGCTTGGGAGCAGATACGCAGTATTTT

J gene: TRBJ1-4
V gene: TRBV29-1
D gene: -
clone size: -
CDR3 protein: CSVGSGDEKLFF
CDR3 DNA: TGCAGCGTTGGAAGCGGGGATGAAAAACTGTTTTTT

J gene: TRBJ2-5
V gene: TRBV7-9
D gene: -
clone size: -
CDR3 protein: CASSTTEVFRETQYF
CDR3 DNA: TGTGCCAGCAGCACTACGGAAGTCTTTAGAGAGACCCAGTACTTC

J gene: TRBJ1-5
V gene: TRBV24-1
D gene: TRBD1
clone size: -
CDR3 protein: CATSEGQVGSNQPQHF
CDR3 DNA: TGTGCCACCAGTGAGGGACAGGTTGGGAGCAATCAGCCCCAGCATTTT

J gene: TRBJ2-1
V gene: TRBV5-1
D gene: -
clone size: -
CDR3 protein: CASSLPGLGPNEQFF
CDR3 DNA: TGCGCCAGCAGCTTGCCAGGCCTGGGTCCCAATGAGCAGTTCTTC

J gene: TRBJ1-1
V gene: TRBV6-4
D gene: -
clone size: -
CDR3 protein: CASSDTNRRGWTEAFF
CDR3 DNA: TGTGCCAGCAGTGACACTAACCGGAGAGGGTGGACTGAAGCTTTCTTT

J gene: TRBJ1-1
V gene: TRBV15
D gene: -
clone size: -
CDR3 protein: CATSRDLGGRAEAFF
CDR3 DNA: TGTGCCACCAGCAGAGATCTCGGGGGTCGGGCTGAAGCTTTCTTT

J gene: TRBJ1-2
V gene: TRBV3-1/TRBV3-2
D gene: TRBD1
clone size: -
CDR3 protein: CASSQEAGGNGYTF
CDR3 DNA: TGTGCCAGCAGCCAAGAAGCAGGGGGGAATGGCTACACCTTC

J gene: TRBJ1-1
V gene: TRBV15
D gene: -
clone size: -
CDR3 protein: CATSRVGNTEAFF
CDR3 DNA: TGTGCCACCAGCAGAGTTGGCAACACTGAAGCTTTCTTT

J gene: TRBJ1-4
V gene: TRBV24-1
D gene: -
clone size: -
CDR3 protein: CATSGRGADEKLFF
CDR3 DNA: TGTGCCACCAGTGGGCGGGGGGCGGATGAAAAACTGTTTTTT

J gene: TRBJ1-5
V gene: TRBV4-1
D gene: -
clone size: -
CDR3 protein: CASSPGLYSNQPQHF
CDR3 DNA: TGCGCCAGCAGCCCTGGACTGTATAGCAATCAGCCCCAGCATTTT

J gene: TRBJ1-5
V gene: TRBV30
D gene: TRBD1
clone size: -
CDR3 protein: CAWRDPGGGFQPQHF
CDR3 DNA: TGTGCCTGGAGGGACCCAGGGGGTGGTTTTCAGCCCCAGCATTTT

J gene: TRBJ1-3
V gene: TRBV19
D gene: -
clone size: -
CDR3 protein: CASSTIDTSGNTIYF
CDR3 DNA: TGTGCCAGTAGTACGATTGACACTTCTGGAAACACCATATATTTT

J gene: TRBJ1-1
V gene: TRBV5-1
D gene: -
clone size: -
CDR3 protein: CASSAPGQRNTEAFF
CDR3 DNA: TGCGCCAGCAGCGCCCCTGGACAGAGGAACACTGAAGCTTTCTTT

J gene: TRBJ2-1
V gene: TRBV9
D gene: TRBD2
clone size: once
CDR3 protein: CASSVSGGYNEQFF
CDR3 DNA: TGTGCCAGCAGCGTGTCGGGGGGGTACAATGAGCAGTTCTTC